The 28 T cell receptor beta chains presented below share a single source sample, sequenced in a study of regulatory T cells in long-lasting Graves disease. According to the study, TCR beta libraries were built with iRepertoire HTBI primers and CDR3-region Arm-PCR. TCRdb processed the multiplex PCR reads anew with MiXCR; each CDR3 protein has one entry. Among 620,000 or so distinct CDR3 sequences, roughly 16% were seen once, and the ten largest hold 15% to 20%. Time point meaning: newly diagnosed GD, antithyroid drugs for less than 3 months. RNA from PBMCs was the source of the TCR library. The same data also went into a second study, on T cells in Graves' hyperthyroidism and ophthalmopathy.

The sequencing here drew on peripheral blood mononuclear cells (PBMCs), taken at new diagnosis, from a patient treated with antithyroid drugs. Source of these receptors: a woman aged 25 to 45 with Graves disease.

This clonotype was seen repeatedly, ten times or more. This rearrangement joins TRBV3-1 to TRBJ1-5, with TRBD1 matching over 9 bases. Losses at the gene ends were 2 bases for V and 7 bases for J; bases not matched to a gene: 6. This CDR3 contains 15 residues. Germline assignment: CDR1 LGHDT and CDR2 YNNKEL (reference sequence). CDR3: CASSQNRGQGQPQHF. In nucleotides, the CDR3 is TGTGCCAGCAGCCAAAACAGGGGGCAAGGGCAGCCCCAGCATTTT.

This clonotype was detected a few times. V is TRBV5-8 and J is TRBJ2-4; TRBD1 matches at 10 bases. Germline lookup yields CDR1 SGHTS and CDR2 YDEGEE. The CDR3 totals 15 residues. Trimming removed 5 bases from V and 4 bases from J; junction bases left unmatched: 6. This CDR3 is CASRTGGLGKNIQYF. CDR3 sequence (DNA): TGTGCCAGCAGGACAGGGGGCCTTGGGAAAAACATTCAGTACTTC. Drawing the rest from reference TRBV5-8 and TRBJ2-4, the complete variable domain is EAGVTQSPTHLIKTRGQQATLRCSPISGHTSVYWYQQALGLGLQFLLWYDEGEERNRGNFPPRFSGRQFPNYSSELNVNALELEDSALYLCASRTGGLGKNIQYFGAGTRLSVL.

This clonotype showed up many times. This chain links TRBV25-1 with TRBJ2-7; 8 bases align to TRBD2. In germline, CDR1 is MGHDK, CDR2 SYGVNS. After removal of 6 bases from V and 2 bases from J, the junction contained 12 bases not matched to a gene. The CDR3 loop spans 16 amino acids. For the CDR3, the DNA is TGTGCCAGCAGACCGAATCCCGGGGGGGGAACCTACGAGCAGTACTTC. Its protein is CASRPNPGGGTYEQYF.

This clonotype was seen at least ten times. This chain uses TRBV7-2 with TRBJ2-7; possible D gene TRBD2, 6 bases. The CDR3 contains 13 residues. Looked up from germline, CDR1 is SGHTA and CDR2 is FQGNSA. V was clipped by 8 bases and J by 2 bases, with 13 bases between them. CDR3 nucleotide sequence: TGTGCCAGCTCCTCCGGAGGGACCTACGAGCAGTACTTC. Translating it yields CASSSGGTYEQYF.

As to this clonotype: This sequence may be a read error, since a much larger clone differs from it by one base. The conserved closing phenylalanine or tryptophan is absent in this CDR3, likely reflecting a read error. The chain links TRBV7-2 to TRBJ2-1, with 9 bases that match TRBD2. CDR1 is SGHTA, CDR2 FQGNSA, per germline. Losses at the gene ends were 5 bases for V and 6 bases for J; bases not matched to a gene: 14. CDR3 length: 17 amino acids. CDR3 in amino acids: CASSPPRWREGSNEQFL. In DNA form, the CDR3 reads TGTGCCAGCAGCCCACCCCGTTGGCGGGAGGGTTCCAATGAGCAGTTCCTC.

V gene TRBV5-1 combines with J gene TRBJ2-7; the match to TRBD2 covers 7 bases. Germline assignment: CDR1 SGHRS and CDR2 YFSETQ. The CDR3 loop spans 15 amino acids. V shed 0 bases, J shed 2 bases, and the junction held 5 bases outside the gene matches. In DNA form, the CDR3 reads TGCGCCAGCAGCTTGGGGCTAGCGGCTACCTACGAGCAGTACTTC. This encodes CASSLGLAATYEQYF. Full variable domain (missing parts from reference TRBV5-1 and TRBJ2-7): KAGVTQTPRYLIKTRGQQVTLSCSPISGHRSVSWYQQTPGQGLQFLFEYFSETQRNKGNFPGRFSGRQFSNSRSEMNVSTLELGDSALYLCASSLGLAATYEQYFGPGTRLTVT.

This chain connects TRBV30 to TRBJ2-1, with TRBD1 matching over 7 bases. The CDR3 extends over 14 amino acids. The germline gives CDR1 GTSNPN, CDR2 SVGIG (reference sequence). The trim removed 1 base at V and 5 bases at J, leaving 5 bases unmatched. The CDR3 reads CAWSGQGLNNEQFF. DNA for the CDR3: TGTGCCTGGAGTGGACAGGGCTTAAACAATGAGCAGTTCTTC.

In DNA, the CDR3 is TGCGCCAGCAGCCGGCTGAACGGGGGAGGGGGGGAGCAGTACTTC. As protein: CASSRLNGGGGEQYF. The chain has TRBV5-1 and TRBJ2-7; weak D call: TRBD2 (7 bases). The ends were cut back, 4 bases at V and 7 bases at J, with 21 bases in the middle. This CDR3 has 15 amino acids. CDR1 is SGHRS, CDR2 YFSETQ, per germline.

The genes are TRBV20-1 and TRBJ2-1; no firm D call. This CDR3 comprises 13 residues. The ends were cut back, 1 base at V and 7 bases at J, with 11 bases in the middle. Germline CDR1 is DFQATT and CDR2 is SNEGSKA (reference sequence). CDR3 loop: CSARAKSLNEQFF. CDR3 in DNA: TGCAGTGCTAGAGCAAAATCCCTGAATGAGCAGTTCTTC.

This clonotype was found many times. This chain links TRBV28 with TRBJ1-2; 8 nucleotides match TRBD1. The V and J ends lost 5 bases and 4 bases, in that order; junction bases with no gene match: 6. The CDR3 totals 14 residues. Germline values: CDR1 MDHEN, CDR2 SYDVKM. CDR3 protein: CASSPTGAVYGYTF. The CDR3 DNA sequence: TGTGCCAGCAGTCCGACAGGGGCGGTCTATGGCTACACCTTC.

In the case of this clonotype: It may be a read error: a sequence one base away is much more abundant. The CDR3 protein is CASSLDGNQETQYF. The DNA for the CDR3 is TGTGCCAGCAGCTTAGACGGGAACCAAGAGACCCAGTACTTC. The chain employs TRBV11-2 and TRBJ2-1, with TRBD2 as a possible D gene (5 bases). The end of the DNA aligns better with TRBJ2-5, so the J call may be wrong. The CDR3 is made up of 14 amino acids. The germline gives CDR1 SGHAT, CDR2 FQNNGV.

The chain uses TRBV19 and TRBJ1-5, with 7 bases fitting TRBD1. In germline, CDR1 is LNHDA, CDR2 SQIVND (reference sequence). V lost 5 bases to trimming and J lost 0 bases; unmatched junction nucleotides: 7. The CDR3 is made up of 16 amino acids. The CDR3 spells CASSGTSGGSNQPQHF. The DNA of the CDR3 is TGTGCCAGTAGTGGGACCTCAGGGGGTAGCAATCAGCCCCAGCATTTT.

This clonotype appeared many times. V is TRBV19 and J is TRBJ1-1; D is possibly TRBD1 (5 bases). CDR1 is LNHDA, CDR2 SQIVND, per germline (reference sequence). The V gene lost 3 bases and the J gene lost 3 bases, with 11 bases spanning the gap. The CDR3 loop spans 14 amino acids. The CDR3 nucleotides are TGTGCCAGTAGTATGCGTGGGGGGGACACTGAAGCTTTCTTT. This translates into CASSMRGGDTEAFF.

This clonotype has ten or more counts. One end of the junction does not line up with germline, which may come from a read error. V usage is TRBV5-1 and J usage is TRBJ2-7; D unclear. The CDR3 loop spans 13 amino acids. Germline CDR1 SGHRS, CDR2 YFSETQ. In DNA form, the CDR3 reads TGTGCCAGCAGCTTAGGAGTAGGAAACGAGCAGTACTTC. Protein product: CASSLGVGNEQYF. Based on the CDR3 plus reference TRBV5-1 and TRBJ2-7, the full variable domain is KAGVTQTPRYLIKTRGQQVTLSCSPISGHRSVSWYQQTPGQGLQFLFEYFSETQRNKGNFPGRFSGRQFSNSRSEMNVSTLELGDSALYLCASSLGVGNEQYFGPGTRLTVT.

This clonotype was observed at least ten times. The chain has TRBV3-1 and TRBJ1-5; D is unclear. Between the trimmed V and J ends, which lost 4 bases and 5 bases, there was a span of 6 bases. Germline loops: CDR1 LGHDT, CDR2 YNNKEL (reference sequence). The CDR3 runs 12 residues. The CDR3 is CASSPEHQPQHF. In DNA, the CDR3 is TGTGCCAGCAGCCCAGAACATCAGCCCCAGCATTTT.

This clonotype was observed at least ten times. The DNA for the CDR3 is TGTGCCAGCAGTTTATCCCCTAGCGGGGGGTACGAGCAGTACTTC. This encodes CASSLSPSGGYEQYF. The chain combines TRBV12-3 or TRBV12-4 with TRBJ2-7; 11 bases line up with TRBD2. This CDR3 contains 15 residues. Germline trimming cut 2 bases from V and 4 bases from J; bases unmatched to any gene: 4.

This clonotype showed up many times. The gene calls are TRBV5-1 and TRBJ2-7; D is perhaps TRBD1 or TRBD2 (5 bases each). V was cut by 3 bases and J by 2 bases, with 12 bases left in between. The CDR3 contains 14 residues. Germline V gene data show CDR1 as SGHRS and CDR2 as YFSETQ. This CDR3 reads CASSWGTETYEQYF. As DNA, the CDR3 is TGCGCCAGCAGCTGGGGGACGGAGACCTACGAGCAGTACTTC.

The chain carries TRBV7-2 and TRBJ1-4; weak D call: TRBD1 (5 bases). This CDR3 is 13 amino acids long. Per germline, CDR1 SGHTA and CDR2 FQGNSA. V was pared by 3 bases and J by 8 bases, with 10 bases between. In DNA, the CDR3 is TGTGCCAGCAGCTTCGGTGAGGGGGAAAAACTGTTTTTT. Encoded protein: CASSFGEGEKLFF.

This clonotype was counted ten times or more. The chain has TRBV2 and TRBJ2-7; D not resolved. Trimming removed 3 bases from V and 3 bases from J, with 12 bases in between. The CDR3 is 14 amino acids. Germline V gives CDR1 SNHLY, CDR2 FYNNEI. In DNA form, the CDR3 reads TGTGCCAGCAGTGAGAGTAGAGACGGCTACGAGCAGTACTTC. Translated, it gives CASSESRDGYEQYF.

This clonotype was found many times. CDR3 DNA sequence: TGTGCCAGCAGCCCCCACAGAGCCCTTACCTACGAGCAGTACTTC. Residues: CASSPHRALTYEQYF. The gene calls are TRBV7-2 and TRBJ2-7, with unresolved D. The germline V gene encodes CDR1 SGHTA and CDR2 FQGNSA. V shed 5 bases and J shed 2 bases, with 16 bases lying between them. The CDR3 has 15 residues. Variable domain in full (rest from reference TRBV7-2 and TRBJ2-7): GAGVSQSPSNKVTEKGKDVELRCDPISGHTALYWYRQSLGQGLEFLIYFQGNSAPDKSGLPSDRFSAERTGGSVSTLTIQRTQQEDSAVYLCASSPHRALTYEQYFGPGTRLTVT.

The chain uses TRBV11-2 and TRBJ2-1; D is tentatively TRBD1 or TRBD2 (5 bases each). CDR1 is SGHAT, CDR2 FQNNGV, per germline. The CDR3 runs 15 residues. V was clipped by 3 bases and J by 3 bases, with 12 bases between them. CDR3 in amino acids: CASSLGVVSYNEQFF. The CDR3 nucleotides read TGTGCCAGCAGCTTGGGGGTAGTTAGCTACAATGAGCAGTTCTTC.

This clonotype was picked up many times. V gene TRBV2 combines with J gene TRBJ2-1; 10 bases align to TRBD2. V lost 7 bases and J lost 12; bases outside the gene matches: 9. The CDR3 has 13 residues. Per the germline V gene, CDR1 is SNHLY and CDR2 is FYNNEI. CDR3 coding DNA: TGTGCCAGCATCAAAGGGACTAGCGTTTCGCAGTTCTTC. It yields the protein CASIKGTSVSQFF.

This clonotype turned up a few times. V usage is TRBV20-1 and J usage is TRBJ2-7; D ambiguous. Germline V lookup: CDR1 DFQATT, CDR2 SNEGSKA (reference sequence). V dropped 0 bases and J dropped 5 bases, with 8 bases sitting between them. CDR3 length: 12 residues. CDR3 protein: CSARDDWNEQYF. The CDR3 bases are TGCAGTGCTAGAGACGACTGGAACGAGCAGTACTTC.

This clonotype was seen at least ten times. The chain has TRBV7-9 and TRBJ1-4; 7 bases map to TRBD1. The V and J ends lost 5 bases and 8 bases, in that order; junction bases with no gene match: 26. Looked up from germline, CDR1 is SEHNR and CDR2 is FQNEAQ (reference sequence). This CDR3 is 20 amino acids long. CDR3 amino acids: CASSVPRTGHENRMREKLFF. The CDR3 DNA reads TGTGCCAGCAGCGTGCCCCGGACAGGCCATGAGAACAGGATGCGGGAAAAACTGTTTTTT.

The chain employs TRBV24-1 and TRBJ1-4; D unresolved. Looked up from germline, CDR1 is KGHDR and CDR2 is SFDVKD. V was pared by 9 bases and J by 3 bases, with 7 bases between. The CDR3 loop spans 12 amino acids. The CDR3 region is CATVYANEKLFF. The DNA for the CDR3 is TGTGCCACCGTATACGCTAATGAAAAACTGTTTTTT.

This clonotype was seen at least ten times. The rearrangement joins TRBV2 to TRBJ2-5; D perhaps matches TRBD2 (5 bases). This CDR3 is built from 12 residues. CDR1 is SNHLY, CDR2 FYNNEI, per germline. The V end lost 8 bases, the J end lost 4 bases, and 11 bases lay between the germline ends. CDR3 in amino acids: CASSAAGETQYF. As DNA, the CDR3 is TGTGCCAGCTCGGCGGCGGGAGAGACCCAGTACTTC.

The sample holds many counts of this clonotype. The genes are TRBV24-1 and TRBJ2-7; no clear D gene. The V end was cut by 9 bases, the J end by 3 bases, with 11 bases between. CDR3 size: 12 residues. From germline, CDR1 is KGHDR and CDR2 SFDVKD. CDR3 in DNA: TGTGCCACCCCTCGGGCTGGCTACGAGCAGTACTTC. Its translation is CATPRAGYEQYF.

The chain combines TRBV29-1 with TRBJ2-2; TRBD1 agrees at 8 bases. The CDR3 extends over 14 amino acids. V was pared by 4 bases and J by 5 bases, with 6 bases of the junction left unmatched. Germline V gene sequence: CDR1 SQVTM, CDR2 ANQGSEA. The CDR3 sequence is CSVAGGAFTGELFF. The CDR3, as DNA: TGCAGCGTTGCAGGGGGCGCATTTACCGGGGAGCTGTTTTTT.